This T cell receptor beta chain is drawn from a study of shared clonotypes between healthy human individuals. About the research overall: Donors, aged 18 to 49, were two women and three men.

CDR3 length: 14 residues. V shed 6 bases and J shed 6 bases, with 16 bases lying between them. Germline V gene lookup returns CDR1 LNHDA and CDR2 SQIVND (reference sequence). CD4+ cells were split into CD45RA+ naive and CD45RA-negative memory subsets. Clones were sequenced by immunoSEQ multiplex PCR, and TCRdb holds only the in-frame ones, with some missing. The sample carries around 700,000 clones, around 72% recorded once. Material for sequencing was memory CD4+ T cells sorted from blood. Sample subset: CD45RA-negative fraction. This TCR derives from a woman aged 30 to 39 in good health. This chain links TRBV19 with TRBJ2-3; D is perhaps TRBD1 or TRBD2 (5 bases each). CDR3 DNA: TGTGCCAGTAGAGACAAGGCTTGGGGGGATACGCAGTATTTT. It is translated as CASRDKAWGDTQYF.